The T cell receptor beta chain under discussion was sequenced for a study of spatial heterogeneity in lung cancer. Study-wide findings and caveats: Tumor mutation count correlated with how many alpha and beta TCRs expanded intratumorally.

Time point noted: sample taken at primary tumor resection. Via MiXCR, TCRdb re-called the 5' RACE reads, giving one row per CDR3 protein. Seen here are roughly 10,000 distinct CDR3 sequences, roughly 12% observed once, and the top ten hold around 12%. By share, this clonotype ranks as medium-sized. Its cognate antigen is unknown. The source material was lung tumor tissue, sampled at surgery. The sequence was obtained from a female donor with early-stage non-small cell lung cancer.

The chain's CDR3 is CASSQGTGGNIQYF. For the CDR3, the DNA is TGTGCCAGCAGCCAGGGGACAGGGGGAAACATTCAGTACTTC. This chain joins TRBV11-2 and TRBJ2-4, with 11 bases identical to TRBD1. Germline lookup yields CDR1 SGHAT and CDR2 FQNNGV. The CDR3 is 14 residues long. Trimming took 5 bases from V and 6 from J; bases not matched to a gene: 3.